Below are 5 T cell receptor beta chains sequenced from a single sample in a study of beta chain features in type 1 diabetes. What was sequenced were expressed TCRB transcripts, since all of the isolated RNA had been reverse transcribed. Using immunoSEQ multiplex PCR, the repertoire was profiled, and TCRdb retains in-frame clones only, with some absent. The table has under 800,000 clones, around 16% seen once; the top ten hold about 0.087%. Sequenced sample: naive CD4+ T cells from blood. The receptors were gathered from a man between 18 and 35 years old in good health.

In its sample, this clone was seen a few times. The rearrangement uses TRBV9 and TRBJ2-7; D might be TRBD2 (6 bases). Germline lookup yields CDR1 SGDLS and CDR2 YYNGEE. Trimming removed 0 bases at V and 5 bases at J, with 18 bases between. The CDR3 totals 16 residues. This CDR3 reads CASSVGAGQNFHEQYF. The CDR3 DNA is TGTGCCAGCAGCGTAGGGGCGGGGCAAAATTTCCACGAGCAGTACTTC. Full variable domain (outside the CDR3, taken from reference TRBV9 and TRBJ2-7): DSGVTQTPKHLITATGQRVTLRCSPRSGDLSVYWYQQSLDQGLQFLIQYYNGEERAKGNILERFSAQQFPDLHSELNLSSLELGDSALYFCASSVGAGQNFHEQYFGPGTRLTVT.

This chain links TRBV7-9 with TRBJ1-2; D may be TRBD1 (6 bases). The CDR3 extends over 16 amino acids. Germline CDR1 reads SEHNR; CDR2 reads FQNEAQ (reference sequence). With 1 base removed from V and 8 bases from J, the gap between germline ends came to 20 bases. This CDR3 is CASSLGGTGRVKGYTF. The CDR3 DNA reads as TGTGCCAGCAGCTTAGGGGGAACAGGGCGCGTCAAAGGCTACACCTTC.

This clone showed up just a few times. This chain uses TRBV14 with TRBJ2-5, with D perhaps TRBD1 (5 bases). Germline CDR1 is SGHDN and CDR2 is FVKESK. V lost 3 bases to trimming and J lost 0 bases, with 11 bases between them. This CDR3 contains 15 residues. CDR3 bases: TGTGCCAGCAGCCACCTGACAGACAACCAAGAGACCCAGTACTTC. This sequence encodes CASSHLTDNQETQYF. The full variable domain, its missing parts supplied by reference TRBV14 and TRBJ2-5, is EAGVTQFPSHSVIEKGQTVTLRCDPISGHDNLYWYRRVMGKEIKFLLHFVKESKQDESGMPNNRFLAERTGGTYSTLKVQPAELEDSGVYFCASSHLTDNQETQYFGPGTRLLVL.

The chain carries TRBV7-2 and TRBJ2-7; tentative D call: TRBD1 (6 bases). Trimming stripped 2 bases from V and 2 bases from J, with 13 bases between. This CDR3 has 15 residues. Germline V gene sequence: CDR1 SGHTA, CDR2 FQGNSA. The CDR3 nucleotides read TGTGCCAGCAGCTTATTAGGGCAGGGGCCCTACGAGCAGTACTTC. It is translated as CASSLLGQGPYEQYF.

The rearrangement links TRBV29-1 to TRBJ2-3; D might be TRBD2 (5 bases). Trimming took off 5 bases at V and 0 bases at J, with 9 bases between the two ends. The length of the CDR3 is 13 residues. Germline CDR1 is SQVTM and CDR2 is ANQGSEA. CDR3 DNA: TGCAGCGTTCAGCGGTCTAGCACAGATACGCAGTATTTT. This codes for CSVQRSSTDTQYF.